The rows below give T cell receptor beta chains drawn from one sample of a study of blood T cells in healthy people across ages. TCRdb reprocessed the 5' RACE reads via MiXCR and lists one record per CDR3 protein. The sample carries about 780,000 distinct CDR3 sequences, about 62% recorded once. Material for sequencing was blood. Every receptor here comes from a man aged 25 to 40 in good health. CDR3s include the opening cysteine and the closing phenylalanine or tryptophan. The order of the fields is V gene, clone size, D gene, J gene, CDR3 protein, CDR3 DNA. A D gene is named only where the DNA matches it firmly. Not all rows give a size; the values are once, few, many and, for expanded clones, a class.

TRBV7-2	-	TRBD1	TRBJ2-5	CASSFRTGEETQYF	TGTGCCAGCAGCTTTCGGACAGGGGAAGAGACCCAGTACTTC
TRBV7-9	-	-	TRBJ1-1	CASSLVQPNTEAFF	TGTGCCAGCAGCTTAGTACAGCCTAACACTGAAGCTTTCTTT
TRBV14	-	-	TRBJ2-3	CASSQRFLNADTQYF	TGTGCCAGCAGCCAAAGATTTCTCAACGCAGATACGCAGTATTTT
TRBV7-2	few	-	TRBJ2-7	CASSLVSAYEQYF	TGTGCCAGCAGCTTAGTATCGGCCTACGAGCAGTACTTC
TRBV4-2	many	TRBD1	TRBJ1-4	CASSQGQGATNEKLFF	TGCGCCAGCAGCCAAGGGCAGGGGGCGACTAATGAAAAACTGTTTTTT
TRBV7-2	-	TRBD1	TRBJ2-3	CASSSVATGGLGLTDTQYF	TGTGCCAGCAGCTCAGTAGCTACAGGGGGCTTGGGCCTCACAGATACGCAGTATTTT
TRBV10-3	-	TRBD2	TRBJ2-7	CAIRLSGGAHEQYF	TGTGCCATCAGACTCAGCGGGGGGGCCCACGAGCAGTACTTC
TRBV2	-	TRBD1	TRBJ1-2	CASSENGQGHYTF	TGTGCCAGCAGTGAAAACGGACAGGGGCACTACACCTTC
TRBV20-1	-	-	TRBJ1-5	CSATSRSNQPQHF	TGCAGTGCCACCTCCAGAAGCAATCAGCCCCAGCATTTT
TRBV5-5	-	TRBD1	TRBJ1-6	CASSSIQGRSSPLHF	TGTGCCAGCAGCTCGATACAGGGGAGGAGTTCACCCCTCCACTTT
TRBV10-3	-	-	TRBJ2-2	CAISDLITGELFF	TGTGCCATCAGTGACCTGATCACCGGGGAGCTGTTTTTT
TRBV5-1	-	TRBD2	TRBJ2-3	CASSLDSGGTSGRESTDTQYF	TGCGCCAGCAGCTTGGACAGCGGTGGGACTAGCGGGAGGGAGAGCACAGATACGCAGTATTTT
TRBV6-1	-	-	TRBJ2-3	CASTPIKHTDTQYF	TGTGCCAGCACCCCCATCAAACACACAGATACGCAGTATTTT
TRBV5-1	few	TRBD2	TRBJ2-1	CASSPGASGGDYNEQFF	TGCGCCAGCAGCCCTGGGGCTAGCGGGGGGGATTACAATGAGCAGTTCTTC
TRBV15	-	-	TRBJ1-5	CATSRKDGPGGQPQHF	TGTGCCACCAGCAGAAAAGACGGACCGGGAGGGCAGCCCCAGCATTTT
TRBV9	-	TRBD1	TRBJ2-7	CASSVSGTGLYNEQYF	TGTGCCAGCAGCGTGTCCGGGACAGGGCTATACAATGAGCAGTACTTC